This T cell receptor (beta chain) came from a study of blood T cell repertoires in COVID-19. Clones were read by immunoSEQ multiplex PCR, and TCRdb kept only the in-frame ones, dropping some. Of 210,000 or so clones in the sample, nearly 90% were seen once. Sequenced sample: peripheral blood. The clonotype was recovered from a man aged 50-59 years with acute or convalescent COVID-19.

The CDR3 protein is CASSARGTGGATNEKLFF. CDR3 DNA sequence: TGTGCCAGCAGCGCCAGAGGGACAGGAGGAGCAACTAATGAAAAACTGTTTTTT. The rearrangement joins TRBV9 to TRBJ1-4, with 8 bases that match TRBD1. This CDR3 has 18 amino acids. V lost 3 bases to trimming and J lost 0 bases; unmatched junction nucleotides: 10. From germline, CDR1 is SGDLS and CDR2 YYNGEE.